A selection of T cell receptor beta chains follows, all from one sample in a study of response to subunit inactivated influenza vaccine. TCRdb redid the calling of the RT-PCR reads with MiXCR, one entry per CDR3 protein. The table includes around 520,000 distinct CDR3 sequences, 10% to 15% detected once. The sequencing here drew on PBMCs from blood, taken on the day of vaccination. The origin of the receptors is a man in his fifties or sixties who received an inactivated influenza vaccine. CDR3s include the opening cysteine and the closing phenylalanine or tryptophan. Fields, in order: D gene, clone size, V gene, J gene, CDR3 protein, CDR3 DNA. D genes are given only for firm matches. Expanded clones get a size class; other rows say once, few or many, or leave the size out.

d_call: -; clone_size: few; v_call: TRBV10-3; j_call: TRBJ2-3; cdr3_aa: CAIGGTDTQYF; cdr3_nt: TGTGCCATCGGAGGGACAGATACGCAGTATTTT
d_call: -; clone_size: -; v_call: TRBV5-4; j_call: TRBJ2-5; cdr3_aa: CARGQVGEETQYF; cdr3_nt: TGTGCCAGGGGCCAAGTCGGGGAAGAGACCCAGTACTTC
d_call: -; clone_size: many; v_call: TRBV5-1; j_call: TRBJ2-3; cdr3_aa: CASSFAGPTDTQYF; cdr3_nt: TGCGCCAGCAGCTTTGCGGGACCCACAGATACGCAGTATTTT
d_call: TRBD2; clone_size: -; v_call: TRBV7-2; j_call: TRBJ2-5; cdr3_aa: CASQSRERGRKKTQYF; cdr3_nt: TGTGCCAGCCAAAGTAGGGAGCGGGGGCGCAAGAAGACCCAGTACTTC
d_call: -; clone_size: -; v_call: TRBV6-2/TRBV6-3; j_call: TRBJ2-5; cdr3_aa: CASSGRTPREETQYF; cdr3_nt: TGTGCCAGCAGTGGAAGGACCCCCCGGGAAGAGACCCAGTACTTC
d_call: TRBD2; clone_size: few; v_call: TRBV29-1; j_call: TRBJ2-1; cdr3_aa: CSVEGLALRGSYNEQFF; cdr3_nt: TGCAGCGTTGAAGGACTAGCTTTAAGAGGCTCCTACAATGAGCAGTTCTTC
d_call: -; clone_size: many; v_call: TRBV12-3/TRBV12-4; j_call: TRBJ2-1; cdr3_aa: CASSFFGGGEQFF; cdr3_nt: TGTGCCAGCAGTTTTTTCGGGGGCGGTGAGCAGTTCTTC
d_call: TRBD1; clone_size: -; v_call: TRBV7-2; j_call: TRBJ2-5; cdr3_aa: CASSPRTGTETQYF; cdr3_nt: TGTGCCAGCAGCCCACGGACAGGGACAGAGACCCAGTACTTC
d_call: -; clone_size: many; v_call: TRBV11-2; j_call: TRBJ2-3; cdr3_aa: CASSFVYTDTQYF; cdr3_nt: TGTGCCAGCAGCTTCGTTTACACAGATACGCAGTATTTT
d_call: -; clone_size: -; v_call: TRBV6-1; j_call: TRBJ2-3; cdr3_aa: CASSGPWDGGNTQYF; cdr3_nt: TGTGCCAGCAGTGGCCCTTGGGACGGCGGTAATACGCAGTATTTT
d_call: -; clone_size: many; v_call: TRBV12-3/TRBV12-4; j_call: TRBJ1-2; cdr3_aa: CASRRLEDYGYTF; cdr3_nt: TGTGCCAGCAGGCGACTGGAAGACTATGGCTACACCTTC
d_call: -; clone_size: -; v_call: TRBV12-3/TRBV12-4; j_call: TRBJ2-1; cdr3_aa: CASSLGTNNEQFF; cdr3_nt: TGTGCCAGCAGTTTAGGGACCAACAATGAGCAGTTCTTC
d_call: -; clone_size: few; v_call: TRBV29-1; j_call: TRBJ2-5; cdr3_aa: CSVVLGGKETQYF; cdr3_nt: TGCAGCGTTGTCTTGGGCGGGAAAGAGACCCAGTACTTC
d_call: TRBD1; clone_size: -; v_call: TRBV7-2; j_call: TRBJ1-1; cdr3_aa: CASSGFRGSEAFF; cdr3_nt: TGTGCCAGCAGCGGGTTCAGGGGGTCTGAAGCTTTCTTT
d_call: TRBD2; clone_size: -; v_call: TRBV7-9; j_call: TRBJ2-4; cdr3_aa: CASSQGREGSKNIQYF; cdr3_nt: TGTGCCAGCAGCCAAGGACGGGAGGGGTCCAAAAACATTCAGTACTTC
d_call: -; clone_size: -; v_call: TRBV11-2; j_call: TRBJ1-2; cdr3_aa: CASIVRGGSGRNYGYTF; cdr3_nt: TGTGCCAGCATCGTTAGAGGGGGTTCAGGAAGGAATTATGGCTACACCTTC
d_call: TRBD1; clone_size: -; v_call: TRBV9; j_call: TRBJ2-5; cdr3_aa: CASSVGGTGPFQETQYF; cdr3_nt: TGTGCCAGCAGCGTAGGCGGGACAGGACCCTTCCAAGAGACCCAGTACTTC
d_call: -; clone_size: -; v_call: TRBV16; j_call: TRBJ1-2; cdr3_aa: CASSGTYGYTF; cdr3_nt: TGTGCCAGCAGCGGGACCTATGGCTACACCTTC
d_call: -; clone_size: many; v_call: TRBV6-5; j_call: TRBJ2-1; cdr3_aa: CASSPDSNEQFF; cdr3_nt: TGTGCCAGCAGTCCGGACAGCAATGAGCAGTTCTTC
d_call: -; clone_size: -; v_call: TRBV7-3; j_call: TRBJ1-1; cdr3_aa: CASSLTLNRRLNTEAFF; cdr3_nt: TGTGCCAGCAGCTTAACGTTAAATCGGCGGCTAAACACTGAAGCTTTCTTT
d_call: TRBD1; clone_size: -; v_call: TRBV4-2; j_call: TRBJ2-7; cdr3_aa: CASSQGETGGYEQYF; cdr3_nt: TGTGCCAGCAGCCAAGGCGAGACAGGGGGATACGAGCAGTACTTC
d_call: -; clone_size: -; v_call: TRBV28; j_call: TRBJ1-2; cdr3_aa: CASSLPQGNYGYTF; cdr3_nt: TGTGCCAGCAGTTTACCCCAGGGAAACTATGGCTACACCTTC
d_call: -; clone_size: few; v_call: TRBV14; j_call: TRBJ2-7; cdr3_aa: CASSQDQSSYEQYF; cdr3_nt: TGTGCCAGCAGCCAAGATCAAAGCTCCTACGAGCAGTACTTC
d_call: -; clone_size: few; v_call: TRBV5-1; j_call: TRBJ1-4; cdr3_aa: CASSLVDPTNEKLFF; cdr3_nt: TGCGCCAGCAGCTTGGTGGATCCAACTAATGAAAAACTGTTTTTT
d_call: -; clone_size: few; v_call: TRBV28; j_call: TRBJ2-2; cdr3_aa: CASSFLDRRAGELFF; cdr3_nt: -
d_call: TRBD2; clone_size: many; v_call: TRBV4-3; j_call: TRBJ2-2; cdr3_aa: CASSQGASGGATGELFF; cdr3_nt: TGCGCCAGCAGCCAAGGGGCTAGCGGGGGGGCCACCGGGGAGCTGTTTTTT